The clone carrying this T cell receptor beta chain came up a few times. Its antigen is undetermined. Other DNA variants within this sample encode the same CDR3. The data belong to a study of beta chain features in type 1 diabetes. Across the study: All samples yielded some 100,000,000 examined sorted cells.

All of the isolated RNA was reverse transcribed, so expressed TCRB transcripts were sequenced. The data were produced by immunoSEQ multiplex PCR, yet TCRdb's version contains in-frame clones alone and is incomplete. The repertoire consists of hundreds of thousands of clones, with 15% to 19% occurring once and the leading ten covering about 0.097%. Points from the study as a whole: Moderate but significant shortening of TCRB CDR3s was recorded in all four CD4+ subsets from Type 1 diabetes patients. Relative to healthy donors, patients appeared to have naive, central memory and Treg TCRB repertoires that were more similar.

Trimming took 2 bases from V and 1 from J; bases not matched to a gene: 3. This CDR3 is built from 16 residues. The germline V gene encodes CDR1 SGHRS and CDR2 YFSETQ. V gene TRBV5-1 combines with J gene TRBJ2-3; 11 bases fit TRBD2. The sequencing sample was made of naive CD4+ T cells from blood. The receptor's source is a man younger than 35 in good health. The CDR3 here is CASSLGTSGRTDTQYF. In DNA, the CDR3 is TGCGCCAGCAGCTTAGGGACTAGCGGACGCACAGATACGCAGTATTTT.